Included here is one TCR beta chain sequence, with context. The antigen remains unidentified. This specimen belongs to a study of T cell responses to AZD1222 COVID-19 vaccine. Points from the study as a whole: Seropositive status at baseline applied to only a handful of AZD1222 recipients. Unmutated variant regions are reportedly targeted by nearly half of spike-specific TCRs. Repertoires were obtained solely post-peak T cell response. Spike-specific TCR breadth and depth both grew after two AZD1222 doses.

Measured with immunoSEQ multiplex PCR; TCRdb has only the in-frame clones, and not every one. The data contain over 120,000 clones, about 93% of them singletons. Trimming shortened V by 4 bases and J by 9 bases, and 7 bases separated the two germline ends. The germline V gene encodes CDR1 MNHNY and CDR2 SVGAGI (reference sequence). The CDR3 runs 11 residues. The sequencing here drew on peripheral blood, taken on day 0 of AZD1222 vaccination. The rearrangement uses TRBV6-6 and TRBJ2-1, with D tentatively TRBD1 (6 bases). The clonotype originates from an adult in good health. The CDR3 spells CASSFRGEQFF. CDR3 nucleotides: TGTGCCAGCAGTTTCAGGGGTGAGCAGTTCTTC.